This paragraph reports one T cell receptor beta chain. This sample stems from a study of blood T cell repertoires in COVID-19. Study summary: Sources were T cells, B-cell-depleted T cells, or PBMCs; the material itself was cDNA or gDNA.

J gave up 5 bases and V 2 bases, and 10 bases lay outside the gene matches. Germline CDR1 is KGHDR and CDR2 is SFDVKD. The CDR3 is 16 amino acids. Seattle patients were enrolled while actively infected and followed longitudinally. In the study's own analysis: Amplified reference gene primers provided the basis for estimating nucleated cell counts. TCRdb keeps only in-frame clones here, not all; method: immunoSEQ multiplex PCR. V, J and clone size were drawn from that table, and D and trimming were deduced from the DNA. The sample consists of about 150,000 clones, around 87% of them appearing once. The sample comprised peripheral blood. J is TRBJ1-2 and V is TRBV24-1; 7 nucleotides align to TRBD1. The TCR was taken from a man aged 60-69 years with COVID-19, enrolled during active disease. The CDR3 loop reads CATSDSGLGTEYGYTF. The CDR3 coding sequence is TGTGCCACCAGTGATTCGGGTTTAGGGACAGAATATGGCTACACCTTC.